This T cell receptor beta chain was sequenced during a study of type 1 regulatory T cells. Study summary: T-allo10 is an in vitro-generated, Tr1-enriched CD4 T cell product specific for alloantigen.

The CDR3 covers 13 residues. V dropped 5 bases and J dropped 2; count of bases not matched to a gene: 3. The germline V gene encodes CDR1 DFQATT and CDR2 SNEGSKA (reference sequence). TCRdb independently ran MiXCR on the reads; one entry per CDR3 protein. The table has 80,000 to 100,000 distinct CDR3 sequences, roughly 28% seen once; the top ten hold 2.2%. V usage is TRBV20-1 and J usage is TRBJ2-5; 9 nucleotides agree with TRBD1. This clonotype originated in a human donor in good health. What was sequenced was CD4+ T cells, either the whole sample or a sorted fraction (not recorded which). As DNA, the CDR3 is TGCAGTGCTCCCGGGACAGGGCAAGAGACCCAGTACTTC. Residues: CSAPGTGQETQYF.